This TCR beta chain was sequenced for a study of OX40 agonist ivuxolimab in advanced cancers. Whole-study context: Patients were given ivuxolimab, an antibody that agonizes OX40 (CD134). The study reported partial responses in three patients: one hepatocellular carcinoma, two cutaneous melanoma. Study conclusions and caveats: CD8+ T cells were the subset that, on average, had more expanded clones than CD4+.

The CDR3 has 16 residues. The J segment lost 7 bases and the V segment lost 0 bases, leaving 9 bases of the junction unmatched. The germline V gene has CDR1 SGHRS and CDR2 YFSETQ. In regard to this clone: Its specificity is not known.

Assay used: immunoSEQ multiplex PCR; TCRdb lists only in-frame clones, some missing. Of 70,000 or so clones in the sample, roughly 90% were seen once. The material sequenced was CD4+ or CD8+ T cells sorted from blood, taken in a trial of the OX40 agonist ivuxolimab. The chain combines TRBV5-1 with TRBJ2-1; 8 bases are shared with TRBD2. This clonotype was obtained from an adult with an advanced solid tumor such as melanoma, head and neck, liver or kidney cancer. The CDR3 is CASSLAGGSSGNEQFF. DNA for the CDR3: TGCGCCAGCAGCTTGGCCGGGGGATCTAGCGGGAATGAGCAGTTCTTC.